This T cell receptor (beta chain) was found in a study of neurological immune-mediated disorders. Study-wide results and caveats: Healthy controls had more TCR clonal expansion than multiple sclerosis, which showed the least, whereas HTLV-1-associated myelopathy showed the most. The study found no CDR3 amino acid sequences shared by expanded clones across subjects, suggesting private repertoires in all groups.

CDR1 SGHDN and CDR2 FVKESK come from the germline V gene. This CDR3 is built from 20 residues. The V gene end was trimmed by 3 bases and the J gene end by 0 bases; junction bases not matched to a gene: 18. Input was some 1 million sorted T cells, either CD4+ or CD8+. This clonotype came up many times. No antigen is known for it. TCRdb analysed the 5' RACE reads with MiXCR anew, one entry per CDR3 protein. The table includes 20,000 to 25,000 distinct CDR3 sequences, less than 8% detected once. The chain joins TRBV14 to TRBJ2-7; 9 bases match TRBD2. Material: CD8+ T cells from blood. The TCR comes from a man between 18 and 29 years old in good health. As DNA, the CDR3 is TGTGCCAGCAGCCAGGAGGGCCTAGCGGGGACCACCACCCTCTCCTACGAGCAGTACTTC. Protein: CASSQEGLAGTTTLSYEQYF.